The present T cell receptor (beta chain) was sequenced within a study of blood T cell repertoires in COVID-19. The CDR3 runs to 15 residues. Trimming shortened V by 4 bases and J by 7 bases, and 17 bases separated the two germline ends. Germline loops: CDR1 SGHRS, CDR2 YFSETQ. Original data processing: Reference gene primer amplification gave estimated nucleated cell counts. Sequencing used immunoSEQ multiplex PCR; TCRdb keeps in-frame clones, though not all of them. V and J calls and clone size are copied from that table; D and trimming were computed from the DNA. The sample has about 210,000 clones, 80% to 85% seen once.

This TCR was recovered from a woman aged 30 to 39 who had been exposed to COVID-19. The material sequenced was PBMCs or T cells enriched from blood (not recorded which). The chain employs TRBV5-1 and TRBJ1-4; perhaps TRBD1 as D (5 bases). CDR3 sequence reads: CASSTDGQGAEKLFF. CDR3 coding DNA: TGCGCCAGCAGCACGGATGGCCAGGGCGCTGAAAAACTGTTTTTT.